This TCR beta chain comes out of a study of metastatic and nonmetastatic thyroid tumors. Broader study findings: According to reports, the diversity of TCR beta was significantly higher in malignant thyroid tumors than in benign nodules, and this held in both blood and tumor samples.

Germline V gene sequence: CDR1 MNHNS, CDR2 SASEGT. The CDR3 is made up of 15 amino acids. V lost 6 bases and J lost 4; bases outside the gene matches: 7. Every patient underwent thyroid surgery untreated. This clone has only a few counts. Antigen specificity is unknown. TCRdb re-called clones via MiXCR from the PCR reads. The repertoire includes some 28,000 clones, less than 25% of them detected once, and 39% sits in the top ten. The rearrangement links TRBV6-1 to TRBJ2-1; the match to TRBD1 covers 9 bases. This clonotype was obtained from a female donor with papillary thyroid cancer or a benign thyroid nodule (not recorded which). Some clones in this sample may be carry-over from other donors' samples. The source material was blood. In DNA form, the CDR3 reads TGTGCCAGCAGCGAGGGACAGGGAGAGTACAATGAGCAGTTCTTC. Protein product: CASSEGQGEYNEQFF.